This entry lists 21 T cell receptor beta chains sequenced from one sample in a study of T cell repertoires in cytomegalovirus infection. The antigens these receptors bind are not known. Each CDR3 protein is one row after TCRdb ran MiXCR on the reads. The repertoire consists of approximately 74,000 distinct CDR3 sequences, with approximately 42% occurring once and the leading ten covering approximately 95%. Here the sequenced sample was CD8+ T cells from cultured PBMCs, taken from culture after CMV antigen stimulation. All receptors derive from a human donor in good health (CMV status not recorded). Some clones in this sample may be carry-over from other donors' samples.

The table lists this clonotype with many counts. This chain links TRBV12-3 or TRBV12-4 with TRBJ2-1; 8 bases map to TRBD2. V lost 6 bases and J lost 9; bases outside the gene matches: 13. This CDR3 is built from 15 residues. CDR3 sequence: CASSPGGGPGGEQFF. Written as DNA, the CDR3 is TGTGCCAGCAGCCCGGGAGGGGGGCCGGGGGGTGAGCAGTTCTTC.

This clonotype was counted a few times. This chain connects TRBV7-8 to TRBJ2-1; 7 positions agree with TRBD1. The ends lost 2 bases at V and 2 bases at J; junction bases unmatched: 3. The CDR3 has 15 amino acids. Germline CDR1 and CDR2: SGHVS and FQNEAQ. In DNA form, the CDR3 reads TGTGCCAGCAGCTTATGGGACAGCGCCTACAATGAGCAGTTCTTC. Translation gives CASSLWDSAYNEQFF.

The chain has TRBV18 and TRBJ2-5; tentative D call: TRBD2 (6 bases). The CDR3 totals 14 residues. V lost 5 bases, J lost 5 bases, and 15 bases lay in between. Looked up from germline, CDR1 is KGHSH and CDR2 is LQKENI. In DNA form, the CDR3 reads TGTGCCAGCTCAACCCCGTTTGCGGGGGAGACCCAGTACTTC. This encodes CASSTPFAGETQYF. Using reference TRBV18 and TRBJ2-5 for the parts outside the CDR3, the full variable domain is NAGVMQNPRHLVRRRGQEARLRCSPMKGHSHVYWYRQLPEEGLKFMVYLQKENIIDESGMPKERFSAEFPKEGPSILRIQQVVRGDSAAYFCASSTPFAGETQYFGPGTRLLVL.

The chain recombines TRBV27 with TRBJ2-3; D gene unclear. The CDR3 is made up of 13 amino acids. Germline values: CDR1 MNHEY, CDR2 SMNVEV (reference sequence). V lost 1 base to trimming and J lost 2 bases, with 4 bases between them. The CDR3 nucleotides are TGTGCCAGCAGTTTATTTCACACAGATACGCAGTATTTT. Amino acids: CASSLFHTDTQYF.

This clonotype has only a few counts. This rearrangement joins TRBV7-9 to TRBJ2-5, with 7 nucleotides matching TRBD1. In germline, CDR1 is SEHNR, CDR2 FQNEAQ (reference sequence). CDR3 length: 16 amino acids. V gave up 4 bases and J gave up 0 bases; unmatched junction bases: 8. CDR3 coding DNA: TGTGCCAGCAGCTCAGCACAGGGGAACCACCAAGAGACCCAGTACTTC. Translated, it gives CASSSAQGNHQETQYF.

This clonotype was recorded many times. The chain couples TRBV7-2 to TRBJ1-3; D is unresolved. The V end lost 6 bases, the J end lost 2 bases, and 17 bases lay between the germline ends. Germline V gene data show CDR1 as SGHTA and CDR2 as FQGNSA. The CDR3 spans 16 residues. CDR3 residues: CASRSNRGTPGNTIYF. The CDR3 DNA follows: TGTGCCAGCAGATCGAACCGGGGAACCCCTGGAAACACCATATATTTT.

The gene calls are TRBV6-5 and TRBJ2-7; 10 bases match TRBD1. V shed 6 bases and J 2 bases; nucleotides not matched to a gene: 7. Germline loops: CDR1 MNHEY, CDR2 SVGAGI. This CDR3 is built from 15 residues. The DNA of the CDR3 is TGTGCCAGCAGGCTGGGGGGGACAGGGGCCTACGAGCAGTACTTC. This gives the protein CASRLGGTGAYEQYF.

In its sample, this clonotype was seen a few times. The V call is TRBV15, the J call TRBJ2-2; D not resolved. CDR3 length equals 14 residues. CDR1 and CDR2 from the germline V gene are LNHNV and YYDKDF (reference sequence). V was cut by 1 base and J by 5 bases, with 8 bases left in between. CDR3 DNA sequence: TGTGCCACCAGCAGAGGGTTTGGGACCGGGGAGCTGTTTTTT. It is translated as CATSRGFGTGELFF.

This chain's CDR3 is CASSLSGSAYEQYF. CDR3 nucleotides: TGTGCCAGCAGCCTCAGCGGTAGCGCCTACGAGCAGTACTTC. The chain is built from TRBV12-3 or TRBV12-4 and TRBJ2-7; TRBD2 might be the D (5 bases). The CDR3 spans 14 residues. The V end lost 6 bases, the J end lost 2 bases, and 14 bases lay between the germline ends.

The rearrangement uses TRBV7-2 and TRBJ2-7, with a tentative D call TRBD1 (6 bases). The CDR3 spans 16 residues. Germline assignment: CDR1 SGHTA and CDR2 FQGNSA. V lost 5 bases and J 3 bases, leaving 20 bases between the germline ends. The CDR3 nucleotides are TGTGCCAGCAGCGAAGAATATACAGGGCTCAGCTACGAGCAGTACTTC. Amino acid sequence: CASSEEYTGLSYEQYF.

This clonotype has only a few counts. The rearrangement joins TRBV7-9 to TRBJ2-4; D remains ambiguous. The germline V gene encodes CDR1 SEHNR and CDR2 FQNEAQ (reference sequence). The CDR3 has 12 amino acids. V shed 4 bases and J shed 6 bases, with 7 bases lying between them. CDR3 nucleotide sequence: TGTGCCAGCAGCTGGGTGGGAAACATTCAGTACTTC. Amino acids: CASSWVGNIQYF.

The V and J genes are TRBV7-6 and TRBJ2-7, with 7 bases matching TRBD1. The CDR3 totals 15 residues. Trimming at V came to 1 base and at J to 3 bases, leaving 6 bases not matched to a gene. Germline loops: CDR1 SGHVS, CDR2 FNYEAQ. CDR3 sequence (DNA): TGTGCCAGCAGCTTAGAAGGACAGGCATTCTACGAGCAGTACTTC. It specifies CASSLEGQAFYEQYF. The complete variable domain, with remaining parts taken from reference TRBV7-6 and TRBJ2-7, reads GAGVSQSPRYKVTKRGQDVALRCDPISGHVSLYWYRQALGQGPEFLTYFNYEAQQDKSGLPNDRFSAERPEGSISTLTIQRTEQRDSAMYRCASSLEGQAFYEQYFGPGTRLTVT.

The V gene is TRBV6-5, the J gene TRBJ2-2, with D possibly TRBD1 on 5 matching bases. The germline V gene encodes CDR1 MNHEY and CDR2 SVGAGI. With 8 bases removed from V and 4 bases from J, the gap between germline ends came to 8 bases. The CDR3 length is 12 residues. The CDR3 here is CASHQGTGELFF. DNA of the CDR3: TGTGCCAGCCATCAGGGCACCGGGGAGCTGTTTTTT.

The V and J genes are TRBV12-3 or TRBV12-4 and TRBJ2-1; possibly TRBD1 or TRBD2 for D (6 bases each). The CDR3 extends over 14 amino acids. The V end was cut by 1 base, the J end by 5 bases, with 9 bases between. The DNA for the CDR3 is TGTGCCAGCAGTTTAGGCGGGACAAACAATGAGCAGTTCTTC. Amino acids: CASSLGGTNNEQFF.

The chain carries TRBV28 and TRBJ2-7; the match to TRBD1 covers 7 bases. J lost 4 bases, V lost 2 bases, and 5 bases had no gene match. The CDR3 covers 14 residues. CDR1 is MDHEN and CDR2 is SYDVKM in the germline V gene. The CDR3 sequence is CASSLTRGRYEQYF. The CDR3 bases are TGTGCCAGCAGTTTAACTAGGGGGCGATACGAGCAGTACTTC.

V and J are TRBV28 and TRBJ1-3; D is unresolved. Germline V gene data show CDR1 as MDHEN and CDR2 as SYDVKM. This CDR3 comprises 12 residues. Trimming took 3 bases from V and 3 from J, leaving 3 bases between them. CDR3 amino acids: CASSLSGNTIYF. The DNA for the CDR3 is TGTGCCAGCAGTTTGAGTGGAAACACCATATATTTT. Drawing the rest from reference TRBV28 and TRBJ1-3, the complete variable domain is DVKVTQSSRYLVKRTGEKVFLECVQDMDHENMFWYRQDPGLGLRLIYFSYDVKMKEKGDIPEGYSVSREKKERFSLILESASTNQTSMYLCASSLSGNTIYFGEGSWLTVV.

This chain links TRBV6-1 with TRBJ2-3; the match to TRBD2 covers 13 bases. Unmatched junction bases numbered 3, after V lost 0 bases and J lost 3 bases. The CDR3 is 17 amino acids. From germline, CDR1 is MNHNS and CDR2 SASEGT. In DNA, the CDR3 is TGTGCCAGCAGTGAAGCCTTGGGACTAGCGGGGACAGATACGCAGTATTTT. Residues: CASSEALGLAGTDTQYF.

This clonotype was found a few times. The chain recombines TRBV11-2 with TRBJ2-3; D may be TRBD2 (7 bases). Germline CDR1 SGHAT, CDR2 FQNNGV. V gave up 1 base and J gave up 0 bases, with 14 bases separating them. The CDR3 contains 17 residues. The DNA of the CDR3 is TGTGCCAGCAGCTTAGCAGGCGGGGGCCGAAGCACAGATACGCAGTATTTT. This gives the protein CASSLAGGGRSTDTQYF.

This clonotype was found a few times. The chain recombines TRBV20-1 with TRBJ2-5; possible D gene TRBD1, 5 bases. There are 17 residues in the CDR3. The V and J ends lost 0 bases and 5 bases respectively, with 22 bases between them. Germline V gene lookup returns CDR1 DFQATT and CDR2 SNEGSKA (reference sequence). The CDR3 bases are TGCAGTGCTAGAGATATTGTAGGGGTCCGCTGGTCGGAGACCCAGTACTTC. Residues: CSARDIVGVRWSETQYF.

On this clonotype itself: The junction differs from germline at one of its ends, possibly a read error. The rearrangement links TRBV4-1 to TRBJ2-2; D unclear. Germline values: CDR1 MGHRA, CDR2 YSYEKL. The CDR3 has 18 amino acids. CDR3 in amino acids: CASSPFLDPGLNAGELFF. The DNA of the CDR3 is TGTGCCAGCAGTCCATTCCTCGATCCGGGCCTCAACGCCGGGGAGCTGTTTTTT.

V usage is TRBV20-1 and J usage is TRBJ1-6, with 9 bases lining up with TRBD1. V trimming: 6 bases; J trimming: 7 bases; junction bases outside the gene matches: 10. CDR1 is DFQATT and CDR2 is SNEGSKA in the germline V gene (reference sequence). The CDR3 covers 15 residues. CDR3 DNA sequence: TGCAGTGCGAACGGACAGGGGACAGAGAATTCACCCCTCCACTTT. This codes for CSANGQGTENSPLHF.